This TCR beta chain is from a study of T cell repertoires in cytomegalovirus infection. TCRdb re-called the reads through MiXCR, storing one row per CDR3 protein. The sample records 650,000 to 900,000 distinct CDR3 sequences, roughly 29% being singletons. Germline V gene sequence: CDR1 SGHDT, CDR2 YYEEEE. Trimming stripped 0 bases from V and 8 bases from J, with 9 bases between. CDR3 length: 13 amino acids. This clonotype showed up just a few times. Its antigen is currently unknown. The source material was cultured CD8+ T cells from PBMCs, sampled from culture after CMV antigen stimulation. This rearrangement joins TRBV5-6 to TRBJ2-1; D is unresolved. The TCR was taken from a human donor in good health (CMV status not recorded). Some clones in this sample may be carry-over from other donors' samples. The CDR3 DNA follows: TGTGCCAGCAGCTTGGGTCCGGGTGATGAGCAGTTCTTC. Protein: CASSLGPGDEQFF.